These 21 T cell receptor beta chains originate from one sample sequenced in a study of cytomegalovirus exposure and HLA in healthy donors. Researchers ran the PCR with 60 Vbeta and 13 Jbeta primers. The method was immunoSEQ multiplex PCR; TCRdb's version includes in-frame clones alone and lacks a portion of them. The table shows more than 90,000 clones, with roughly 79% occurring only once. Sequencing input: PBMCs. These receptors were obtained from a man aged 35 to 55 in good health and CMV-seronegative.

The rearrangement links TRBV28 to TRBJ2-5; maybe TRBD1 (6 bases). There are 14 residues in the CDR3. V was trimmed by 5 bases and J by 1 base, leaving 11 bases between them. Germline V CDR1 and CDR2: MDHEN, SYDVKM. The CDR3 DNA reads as TGTGCCAGCAGTGATTTGACAGGCCAAGAGACCCAGTACTTC. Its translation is CASSDLTGQETQYF.

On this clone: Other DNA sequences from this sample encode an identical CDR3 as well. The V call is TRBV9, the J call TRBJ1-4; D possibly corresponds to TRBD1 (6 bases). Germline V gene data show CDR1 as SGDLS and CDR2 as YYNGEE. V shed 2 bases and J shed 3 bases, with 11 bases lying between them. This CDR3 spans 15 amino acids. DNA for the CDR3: TGTGCCAGCAGCGTCAGGGGCCGCCCTAATGAAAAACTGTTTTTT. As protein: CASSVRGRPNEKLFF.

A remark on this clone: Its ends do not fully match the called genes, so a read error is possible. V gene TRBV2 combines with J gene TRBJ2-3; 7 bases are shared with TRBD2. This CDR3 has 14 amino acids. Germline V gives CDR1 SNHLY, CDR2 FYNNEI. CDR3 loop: CASSERGAGDTRYF. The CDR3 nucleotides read TGTGCCAGCAGTGAAAGAGGGGCGGGAGATACGCGGTATTTT.

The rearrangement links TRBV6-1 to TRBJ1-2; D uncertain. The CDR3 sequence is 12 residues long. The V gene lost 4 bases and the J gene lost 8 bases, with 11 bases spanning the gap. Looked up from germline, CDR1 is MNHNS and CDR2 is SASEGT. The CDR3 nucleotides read TGTGCCAGCAGTGTTGCAGGAGGAGGCTACACCTTC. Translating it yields CASSVAGGGYTF.

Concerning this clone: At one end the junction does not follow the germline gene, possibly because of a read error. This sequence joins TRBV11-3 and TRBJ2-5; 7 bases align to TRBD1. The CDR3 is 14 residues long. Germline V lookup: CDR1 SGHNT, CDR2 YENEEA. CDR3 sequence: CASSKDRNQETQYF. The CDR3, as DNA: TGTGCCAGCAGCAAGGACAGGAACCAGGAGACCCAGTACTTC.

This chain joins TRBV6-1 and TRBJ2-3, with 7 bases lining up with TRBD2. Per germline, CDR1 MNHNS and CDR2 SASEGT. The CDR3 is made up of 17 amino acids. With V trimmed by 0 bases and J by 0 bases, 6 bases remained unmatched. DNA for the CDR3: TGTGCCAGCAGTGAAGCGCGGGGGAGCAGAAGCACAGATACGCAGTATTTT. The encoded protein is CASSEARGSRSTDTQYF.

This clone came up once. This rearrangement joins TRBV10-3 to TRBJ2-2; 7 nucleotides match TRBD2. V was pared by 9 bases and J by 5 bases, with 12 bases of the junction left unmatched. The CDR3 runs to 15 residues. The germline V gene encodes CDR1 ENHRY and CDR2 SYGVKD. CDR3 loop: CAIQPGLAETGELFF. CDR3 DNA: TGTGCCATACAGCCGGGGCTAGCGGAAACCGGGGAGCTGTTTTTT.

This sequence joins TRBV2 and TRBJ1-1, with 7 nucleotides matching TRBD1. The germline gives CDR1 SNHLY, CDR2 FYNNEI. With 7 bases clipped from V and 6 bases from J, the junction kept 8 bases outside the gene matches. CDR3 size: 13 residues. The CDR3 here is CASKPGQFAEAFF. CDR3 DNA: TGTGCCAGCAAGCCGGGACAGTTCGCTGAAGCTTTCTTT.

The CDR3 DNA reads TGTGCCAGCAGTTTCAGGGCCATGAACACTGAAGCTTTCTTT. This gives the protein CASSFRAMNTEAFF. The chain couples TRBV28 to TRBJ1-1, with D maybe TRBD1 (5 bases). Trimming took 3 bases from V and 0 from J, leaving 8 bases between them. This CDR3 has 14 residues. Per germline, CDR1 MDHEN and CDR2 SYDVKM.

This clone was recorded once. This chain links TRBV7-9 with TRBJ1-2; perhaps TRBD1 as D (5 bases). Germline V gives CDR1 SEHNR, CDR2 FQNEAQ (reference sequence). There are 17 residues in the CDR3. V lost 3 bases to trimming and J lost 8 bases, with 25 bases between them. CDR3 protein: CASSLGWSGTSSGGYTF. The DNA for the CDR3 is TGTGCCAGCAGCTTGGGGTGGTCAGGAACCTCTTCAGGGGGCTACACCTTC.

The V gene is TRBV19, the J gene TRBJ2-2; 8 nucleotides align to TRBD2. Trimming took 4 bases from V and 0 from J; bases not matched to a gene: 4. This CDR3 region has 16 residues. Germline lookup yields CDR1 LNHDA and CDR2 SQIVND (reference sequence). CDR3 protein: CASSTPAGANTGELFF. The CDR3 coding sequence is TGTGCCAGTAGTACCCCAGCGGGGGCGAACACCGGGGAGCTGTTTTTT.

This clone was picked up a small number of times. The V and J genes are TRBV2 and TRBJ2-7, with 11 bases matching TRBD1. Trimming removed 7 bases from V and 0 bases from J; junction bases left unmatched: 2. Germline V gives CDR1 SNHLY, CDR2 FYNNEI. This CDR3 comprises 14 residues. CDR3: CASNGQGASYEQYF. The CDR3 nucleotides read TGTGCCAGCAATGGACAGGGGGCCTCCTACGAGCAGTACTTC.

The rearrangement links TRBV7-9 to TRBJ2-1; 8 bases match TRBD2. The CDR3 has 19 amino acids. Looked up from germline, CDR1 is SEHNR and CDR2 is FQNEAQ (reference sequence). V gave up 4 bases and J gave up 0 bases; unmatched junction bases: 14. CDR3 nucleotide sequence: TGTGCCAGCAGCTCCCTCTCCGGGACTAGGGCAGGCTCCTACAATGAGCAGTTCTTC. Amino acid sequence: CASSSLSGTRAGSYNEQFF.

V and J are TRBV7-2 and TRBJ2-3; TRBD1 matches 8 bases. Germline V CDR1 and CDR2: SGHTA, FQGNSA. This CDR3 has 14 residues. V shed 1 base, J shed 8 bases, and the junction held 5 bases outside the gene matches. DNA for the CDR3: TGTGCCAGCAGCTTAGGACAGGGGACTCCTACGCAGTATTTT. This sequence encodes CASSLGQGTPTQYF.

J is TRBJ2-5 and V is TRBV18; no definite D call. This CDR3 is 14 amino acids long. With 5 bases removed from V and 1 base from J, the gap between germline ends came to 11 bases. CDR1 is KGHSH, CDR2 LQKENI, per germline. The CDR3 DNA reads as TGTGCCAGCTCAATGACGGTAGCCCAAGAGACCCAGTACTTC. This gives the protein CASSMTVAQETQYF.

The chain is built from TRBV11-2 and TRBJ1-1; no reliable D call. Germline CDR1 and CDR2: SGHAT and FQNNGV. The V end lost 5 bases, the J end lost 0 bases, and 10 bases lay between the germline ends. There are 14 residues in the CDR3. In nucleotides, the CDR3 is TGTGCCAGCAGCGCCGACACTTTGAACACTGAAGCTTTCTTT. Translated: CASSADTLNTEAFF.

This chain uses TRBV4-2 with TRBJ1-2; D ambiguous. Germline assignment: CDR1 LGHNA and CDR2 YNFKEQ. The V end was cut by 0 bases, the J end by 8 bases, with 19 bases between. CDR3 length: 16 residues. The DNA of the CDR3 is TGTGCCAGCAGCCAAGAAGGGCGGGTCCGGGCCGAGGGCTACACCTTC. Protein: CASSQEGRVRAEGYTF.

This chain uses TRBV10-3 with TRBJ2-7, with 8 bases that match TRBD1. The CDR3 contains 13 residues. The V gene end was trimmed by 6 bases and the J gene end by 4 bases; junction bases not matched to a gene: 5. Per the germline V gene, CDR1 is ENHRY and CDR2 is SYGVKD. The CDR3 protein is CAISARGLYEQYV. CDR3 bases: TGTGCCATCAGCGCCAGGGGGCTTTACGAGCAGTACGTC.

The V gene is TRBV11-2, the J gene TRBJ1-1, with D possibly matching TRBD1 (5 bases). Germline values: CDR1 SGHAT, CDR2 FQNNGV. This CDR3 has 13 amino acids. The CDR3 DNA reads TGTGCAAGTTGCTGGGGCTCGAACACTGAAGCTTTCTTT. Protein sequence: CASCWGSNTEAFF.

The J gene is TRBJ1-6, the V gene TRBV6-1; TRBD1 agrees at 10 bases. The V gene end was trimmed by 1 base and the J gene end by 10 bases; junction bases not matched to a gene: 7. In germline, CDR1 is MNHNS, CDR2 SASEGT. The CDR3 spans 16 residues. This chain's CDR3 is CASSEGVGTGDSPLHF. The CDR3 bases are TGTGCCAGCAGTGAAGGGGTTGGGACAGGGGACTCACCCCTCCACTTT.

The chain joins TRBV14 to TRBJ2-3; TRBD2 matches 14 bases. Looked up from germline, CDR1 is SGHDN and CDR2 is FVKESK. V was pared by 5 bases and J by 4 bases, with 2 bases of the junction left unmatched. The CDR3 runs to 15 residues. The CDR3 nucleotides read TGTGCCAGCAGCACGACTAGCGGGGGGGCAGATACGCAGTATTTT. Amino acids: CASSTTSGGADTQYF.